This T cell receptor (beta chain) emerged from a study of blood T cell repertoires in COVID-19. At the level of the study: Spain, Italy and the United States supplied samples that represented acute and convalescent COVID-19.

The sample holds one count of this clone. Trimming removed 5 bases from V and 4 bases from J, with 9 bases in between. Germline V gives CDR1 SEHNR, CDR2 FQNEAQ (reference sequence). This CDR3 region has 12 residues. Sequenced by immunoSEQ multiplex PCR; TCRdb stores in-frame clones only, minus some. The repertoire consists of 250,000 or so clones, with about nine tenths occurring once and the leading ten covering about 8.6%. The clonotype comes from a middle-aged man with active or convalescent COVID-19. This chain connects TRBV7-9 to TRBJ2-7; D remains unclear. Sequencing was done on a sample of peripheral blood. CDR3: CASSPESYEQYF. The CDR3 DNA reads TGTGCCAGCAGCCCTGAGTCTTACGAGCAGTACTTC. The full variable domain, rest sourced from reference TRBV7-9 and TRBJ2-7, is DTGVSQNPRHKITKRGQNVTFRCDPISEHNRLYWYRQTLGQGPEFLTYFQNEAQLEKSRLLSDRFSAERPKGSFSTLEIQRTEQGDSAMYLCASSPESYEQYFGPGTRLTVT.